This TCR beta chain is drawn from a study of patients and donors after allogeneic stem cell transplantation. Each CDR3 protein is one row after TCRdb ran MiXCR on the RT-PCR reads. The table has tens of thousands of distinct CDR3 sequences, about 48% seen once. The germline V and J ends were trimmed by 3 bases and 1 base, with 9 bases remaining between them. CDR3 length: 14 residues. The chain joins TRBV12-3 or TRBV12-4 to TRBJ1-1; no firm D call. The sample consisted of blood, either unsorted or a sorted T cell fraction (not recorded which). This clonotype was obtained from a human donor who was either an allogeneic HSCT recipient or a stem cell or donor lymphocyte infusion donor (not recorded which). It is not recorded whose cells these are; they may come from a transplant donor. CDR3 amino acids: CASSLAGRNTEAFF. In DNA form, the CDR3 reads TGTGCCAGCAGTTTGGCCGGACGGAACACTGAAGCTTTCTTT.